The source of this TCR beta chain is a study of T cells in women clearing cervical HPV infection. Across the study: Women with histologically confirmed HPV16-related CIN3 or worse, 2 with invasive cancer, served as cases. Case blood was drawn when the lesion was first found; control blood after infection became undetectable.

Concerning this clone: Read coverage stops 3 residues before the CDR3 terminus; the germline J gene supplies the remainder.

The CDR3 is made up of 18 amino acids. The germline V gene encodes CDR1 SGHVS and CDR2 FQNEAQ. The J segment lost 2 bases and the V segment lost 1 base, leaving 8 bases of the junction unmatched. Profiling relied on immunoSEQ multiplex PCR, and the TCRdb table lists in-frame clones only, not all of them. This sample lists around 19,000 clones; its ten largest clones have roughly 4.7%. V usage is TRBV7-8 and J usage is TRBJ2-5; 12 bases align to TRBD2. The origin of this receptor is a woman aged 18-69 years with a cervical HPV16 infection that either progressed to CIN3+ or cleared (not recorded which). Source material: blood buffy coat. The covered CDR3 bases are TGTGCCAGCAGCTTAGGGAAACTAGCGGGGGGCATACAAGAGACC. This sequence encodes CASSLGKLAGGIQET. The CDR3 in full is CASSLGKLAGGIQETQYF.